Sequencing of this T cell receptor beta chain was carried out in a study of cytotoxic CD8 clonotypes in ibrutinib-treated CLL. Overall study findings and caveats: Pretreatment clonality was elevated relative to age-matched healthy donors and paralleled circulating CD8+ T-cell counts.

As to this clone: Its matching antigen is unknown.

As input for TCR beta libraries, roughly 2.1 micrograms of genomic DNA came from cryopreserved PBMCs. Assay used: immunoSEQ multiplex PCR; TCRdb lists only in-frame clones, some missing. The profile shows more than 300,000 clones, around four fifths of them singletons. This CDR3 comprises 14 residues. V dropped 6 bases and J dropped 8 bases, with 20 bases sitting between them. Germline V gives CDR1 MNHNS, CDR2 SASEGT. This clonotype originated in a human donor with chronic lymphocytic leukemia. This specimen consisted of PBMCs, obtained before ibrutinib treatment. This sequence joins TRBV6-1 and TRBJ2-7; D may match TRBD1 or TRBD2 (6 bases each). The CDR3 DNA follows: TGTGCCAGCAGCAACCCGGGGGCCGCGGAGCAGCAGTACTTC. It is translated as CASSNPGAAEQQYF.